Listed below are T cell receptor beta chains from one sample, sequenced in a study of blood T cells in healthy people across ages. TCRdb passed the 5' RACE reads through MiXCR, listing each CDR3 protein once. The sample lists some 1.5 million distinct CDR3 sequences; about 30% were seen once. Sequencing was carried out using blood. These receptors were taken from a woman aged 25 to 39 in good health. CDR3s include the opening cysteine and the closing phenylalanine or tryptophan. A D gene is named only where the DNA matches it firmly. Part of the rows lack a size; the others show once, few, many or a class for expanded clones.

D gene,J gene,V gene,clone size,CDR3 protein,CDR3 DNA
TRBD2,TRBJ2-1,TRBV5-5,many,CASSLEASGTLSYNEQFF,TGTGCCAGCAGCTTGGAGGCTAGCGGGACTCTCTCCTACAATGAGCAGTTCTTC
NA,TRBJ2-3,TRBV5-1,NA,CASSVPRGVPTDTQYF,TGCGCCAGCAGCGTGCCCCGGGGAGTACCGACAGATACGCAGTATTTT
TRBD1,TRBJ2-2,TRBV28,NA,CASSLRGGKELFF,TGTGCCAGCAGTTTAAGAGGGGGCAAGGAGCTGTTTTTT
NA,TRBJ2-1,TRBV6-1,many,CASRPIARAGEQFF,TGTGCCAGCAGGCCCATTGCTCGGGCGGGTGAGCAGTTCTTC
TRBD1,TRBJ2-1,TRBV30,once,CAWSVEQGSYNEQFF,TGTGCCTGGAGTGTGGAACAGGGGTCATACAATGAGCAGTTCTTC
TRBD1,TRBJ1-2,TRBV4-1,few,CASSPGQAGYGYTF,TGCGCCAGCAGCCCGGGACAGGCCGGCTATGGCTACACCTTC
TRBD2,TRBJ2-7,TRBV20-1,NA,CSARSGGPYNEQYF,TGCAGTGCTAGAAGCGGGGGCCCTTACAATGAGCAGTACTTC
TRBD2,TRBJ2-3,TRBV5-1,many,CASSLDPGGNTDTQYF,TGCGCCAGCAGCTTGGATCCGGGGGGAAACACAGATACGCAGTATTTT
NA,TRBJ2-3,TRBV29-1,NA,CSVEAVVDTQYF,TGCAGCGTTGAAGCCGTTGTAGATACGCAGTATTTT
TRBD2,TRBJ2-7,TRBV4-3,NA,CASSQEGTSGNLYNEQYF,TGCGCCAGCAGCCAAGAAGGAACAAGCGGGAACCTCTACAATGAGCAGTACTTC
NA,TRBJ2-1,TRBV15,NA,CATSPPVGNEQFF,TGTGCCACCAGCCCCCCGGTGGGAAATGAGCAGTTCTTC
TRBD1,TRBJ2-6,TRBV20-1,NA,CSAREAFGQGVSGANVLTF,TGCAGTGCTAGAGAGGCCTTTGGACAGGGGGTCTCTGGGGCCAACGTCCTGACTTTC
NA,TRBJ1-1,TRBV5-1,NA,CASSYQENTGAFF,TGCGCCAGCAGCTATCAGGAGAACACTGGAGCTTTCTTT
TRBD1,TRBJ2-1,TRBV18,many,CASSPQGALYNEQFF,TGTGCCAGCTCTCCACAGGGGGCCTTATACAATGAGCAGTTCTTC